Shown below are 2 T cell receptor beta chains from a single sample sequenced in a study of CD8 T cells in Susac syndrome. Random hexamers served to reverse transcribe roughly 0.45 to 1 ug RNA. In TCRdb, the immunoSEQ multiplex PCR reads were re-called with MiXCR into one record per CDR3 protein. The data contain about 190,000 distinct CDR3 sequences, 95% of them singletons. The specimen sequenced was CD4+ T cells from PBMCs. Receptors were obtained from a human donor in good health.

This chain joins TRBV9 and TRBJ2-7, with unresolved D. The V and J ends lost 4 bases and 6 bases respectively, with 14 bases between them. The CDR3 is 13 residues long. Germline lookup yields CDR1 SGDLS and CDR2 YYNGEE. The CDR3 loop is CASSPLGFGEQYF. The CDR3 DNA is TGTGCCAGCAGCCCCCTAGGTTTTGGCGAGCAGTACTTC.

This rearrangement joins TRBV5-1 to TRBJ2-3, with 7 positions matching TRBD1. This CDR3 contains 15 residues. Trimming took 5 bases from V and 2 from J; bases not matched to a gene: 8. CDR1 and CDR2 (germline): SGHRS, YFSETQ. The CDR3 is CASREPGQTTDTQYF. The CDR3 nucleotides are TGCGCCAGCAGAGAACCGGGACAGACCACAGATACGCAGTATTTT. The entire variable domain, with the rest obtained from reference TRBV5-1 and TRBJ2-3, is as follows: KAGVTQTPRYLIKTRGQQVTLSCSPISGHRSVSWYQQTPGQGLQFLFEYFSETQRNKGNFPGRFSGRQFSNSRSEMNVSTLELGDSALYLCASREPGQTTDTQYFGPGTRLTVL.